This T cell receptor beta chain emerged from a study of siplizumab effects on memory and regulatory T cells. About this clone: Its specificity is not known.

The study's findings and limits: The mapping of alloreactive clones to unstimulated subsets covered only a minor fraction of them. For mappable alloreactive CD4+ clones, the mean Treg-derived fraction was 68.8% with siplizumab and 26.9% in controls. Proof of suppressive function in proliferating Tregs from siplizumab cultures was not established. Memory cells that were CD4+ and unstimulated gave rise to alloreactive sequences, which siplizumab significantly reduced.

TCRdb's table, derived via immunoSEQ multiplex PCR, lists solely in-frame clones and lacks some. The sample carries fewer than 120,000 clones, about nine tenths recorded once. Germline values: CDR1 SQVTM, CDR2 ANQGSEA. The CDR3 length is 13 residues. The V gene end was trimmed by 4 bases and the J gene end by 3 bases; junction bases not matched to a gene: 3. The chain has TRBV29-1 and TRBJ2-7; 10 nucleotides align to TRBD2. The receptor was derived from a human donor in good health. Sequenced material: CD4+ T cells sorted from blood. This CDR3 reads CSVGTSGVYEQYF. CDR3 bases: TGCAGCGTTGGGACTAGCGGAGTCTACGAGCAGTACTTC.